The T cell receptor beta chain described here comes from a study of beta chain features in type 1 diabetes. For the study at large: No age, gender or cell yield differences were seen between patients and healthy donors.

This clone was found once. The CDR3 spans 14 residues. From germline, CDR1 is MGHRA and CDR2 YSYEKL. V lost 4 bases, J lost 3 bases, and 2 bases stayed unmatched. Purity exceeding 98% was reached by all sorted populations. Expressed TCRB transcripts were sequenced because the entire RNA isolate underwent reverse transcription. This table comes from immunoSEQ multiplex PCR, and its TCRdb copy is limited to in-frame clones, with some not included. The profile shows just over 450,000 clones, about 29% of them singletons. The chain links TRBV4-1 to TRBJ2-7, with 11 bases lining up with TRBD2. This sequence originates from a man aged 18 to 29 in good health. Sequencing input: naive CD4+ T cells from blood. The CDR3: CASSPSGRFYEQYF. CDR3 in DNA: TGCGCCAGCAGCCCTAGCGGGAGGTTCTACGAGCAGTACTTC.